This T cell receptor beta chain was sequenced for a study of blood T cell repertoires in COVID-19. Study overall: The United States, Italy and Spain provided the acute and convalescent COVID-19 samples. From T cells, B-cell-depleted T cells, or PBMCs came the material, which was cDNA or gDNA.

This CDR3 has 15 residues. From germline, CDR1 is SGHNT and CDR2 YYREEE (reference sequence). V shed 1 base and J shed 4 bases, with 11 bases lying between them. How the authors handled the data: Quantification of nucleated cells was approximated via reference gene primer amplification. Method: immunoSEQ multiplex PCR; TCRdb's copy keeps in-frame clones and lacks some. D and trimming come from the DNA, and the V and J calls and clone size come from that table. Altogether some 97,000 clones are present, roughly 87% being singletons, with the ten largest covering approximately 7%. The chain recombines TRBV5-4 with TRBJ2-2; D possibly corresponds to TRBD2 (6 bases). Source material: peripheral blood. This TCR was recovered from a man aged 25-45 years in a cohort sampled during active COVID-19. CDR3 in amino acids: CASSLSGVSTGELFF. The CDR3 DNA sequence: TGTGCCAGCAGCTTGTCGGGGGTCAGCACCGGGGAGCTGTTTTTT.